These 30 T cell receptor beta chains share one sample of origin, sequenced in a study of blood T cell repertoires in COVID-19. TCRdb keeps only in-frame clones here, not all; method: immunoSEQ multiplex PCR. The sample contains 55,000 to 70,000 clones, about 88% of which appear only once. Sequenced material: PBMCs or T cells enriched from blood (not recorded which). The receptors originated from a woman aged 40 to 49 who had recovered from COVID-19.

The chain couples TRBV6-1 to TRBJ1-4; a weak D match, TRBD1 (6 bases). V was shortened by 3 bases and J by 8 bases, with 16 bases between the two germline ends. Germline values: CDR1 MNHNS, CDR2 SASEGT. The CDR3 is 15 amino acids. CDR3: CASSDVAGVREKLFF. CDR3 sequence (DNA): TGTGCCAGCAGTGACGTGGCAGGGGTTAGAGAAAAACTGTTTTTT.

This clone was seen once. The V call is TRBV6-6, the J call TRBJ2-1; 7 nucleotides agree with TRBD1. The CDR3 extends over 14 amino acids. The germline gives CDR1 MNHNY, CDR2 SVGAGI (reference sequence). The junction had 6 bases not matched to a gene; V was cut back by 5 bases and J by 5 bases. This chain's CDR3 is CASSKSGTDNEQFF. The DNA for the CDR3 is TGTGCCAGCAGTAAGTCCGGGACAGACAATGAGCAGTTCTTC.

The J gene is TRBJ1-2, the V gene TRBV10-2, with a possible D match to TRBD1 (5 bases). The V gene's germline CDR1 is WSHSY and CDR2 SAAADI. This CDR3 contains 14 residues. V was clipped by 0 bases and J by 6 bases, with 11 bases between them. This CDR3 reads CASSESGQGDGYTF. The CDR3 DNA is TGCGCCAGCAGTGAGTCGGGGCAGGGTGATGGCTACACCTTC.

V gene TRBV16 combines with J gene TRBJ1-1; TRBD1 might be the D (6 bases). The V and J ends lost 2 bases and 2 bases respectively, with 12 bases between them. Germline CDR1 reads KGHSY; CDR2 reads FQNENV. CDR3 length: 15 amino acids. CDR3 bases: TGTGCCAGCAGCCAACTTGGACAGACCAACACTGAAGCTTTCTTT. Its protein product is CASSQLGQTNTEAFF.

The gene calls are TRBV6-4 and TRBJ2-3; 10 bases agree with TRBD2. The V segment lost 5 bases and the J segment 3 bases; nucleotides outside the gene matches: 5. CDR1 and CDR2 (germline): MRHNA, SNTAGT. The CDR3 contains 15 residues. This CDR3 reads CASSQASGGTDTQYF. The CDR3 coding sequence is TGTGCCAGCAGTCAAGCTAGCGGGGGAACAGATACGCAGTATTTT.

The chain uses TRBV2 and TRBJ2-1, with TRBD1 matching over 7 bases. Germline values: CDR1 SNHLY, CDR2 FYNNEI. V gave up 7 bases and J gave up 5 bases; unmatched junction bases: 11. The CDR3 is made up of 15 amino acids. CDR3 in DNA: TGTGCCAGCAAGCGATCGGGGACAGCAAACAATGAGCAGTTCTTC. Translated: CASKRSGTANNEQFF.

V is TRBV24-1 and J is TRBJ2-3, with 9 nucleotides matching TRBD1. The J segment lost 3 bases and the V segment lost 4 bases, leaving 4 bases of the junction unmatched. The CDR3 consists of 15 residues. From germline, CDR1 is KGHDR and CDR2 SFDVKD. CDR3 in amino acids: CATSDPGTGTDTQYF. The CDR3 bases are TGTGCCACCAGTGACCCCGGGACAGGGACAGATACGCAGTATTTT.

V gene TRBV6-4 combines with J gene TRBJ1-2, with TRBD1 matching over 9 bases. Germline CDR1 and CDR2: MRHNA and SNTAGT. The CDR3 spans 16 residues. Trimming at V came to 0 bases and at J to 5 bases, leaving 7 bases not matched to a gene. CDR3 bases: TGTGCCAGCAGTGACTCGCCGGACAGGGGACTTTATGGCTACACCTTC. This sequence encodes CASSDSPDRGLYGYTF.

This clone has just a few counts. For the CDR3, the DNA is TGTGCCAGCAGCTACATGACAGGGGGGAACACCGGGGAGCTGTTTTTT. Residues: CASSYMTGGNTGELFF. V usage is TRBV7-2 and J usage is TRBJ2-2; 9 bases fit TRBD1. V shed 4 bases and J 1 base; nucleotides not matched to a gene: 4. CDR1 is SGHTA and CDR2 is FQGNSA in the germline V gene. The CDR3 consists of 16 residues.

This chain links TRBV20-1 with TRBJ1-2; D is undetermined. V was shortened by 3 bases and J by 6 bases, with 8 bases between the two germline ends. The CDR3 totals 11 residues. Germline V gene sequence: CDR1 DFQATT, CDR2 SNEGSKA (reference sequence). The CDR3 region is CSASAGDGYTF. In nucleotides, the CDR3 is TGCAGTGCTAGTGCCGGGGATGGCTACACCTTC.

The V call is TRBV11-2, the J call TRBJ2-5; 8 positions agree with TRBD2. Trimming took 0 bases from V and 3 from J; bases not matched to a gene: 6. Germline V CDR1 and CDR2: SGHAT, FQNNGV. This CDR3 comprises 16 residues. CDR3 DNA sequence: TGTGCCAGCAGCTTAGAAATCGGGGGGGTGGAAGAGACCCAGTACTTC. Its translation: CASSLEIGGVEETQYF.

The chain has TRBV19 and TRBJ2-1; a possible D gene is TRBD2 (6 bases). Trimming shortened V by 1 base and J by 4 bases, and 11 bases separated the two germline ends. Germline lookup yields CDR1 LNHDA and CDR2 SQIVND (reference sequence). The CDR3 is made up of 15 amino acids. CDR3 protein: CASSIVVADYNEQFF. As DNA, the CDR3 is TGTGCCAGTAGTATAGTAGTAGCGGATTACAATGAGCAGTTCTTC.

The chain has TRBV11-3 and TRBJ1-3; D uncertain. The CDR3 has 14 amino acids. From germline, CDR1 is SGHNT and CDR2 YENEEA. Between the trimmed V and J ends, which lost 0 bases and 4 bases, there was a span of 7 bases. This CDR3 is CASSLEGRGNTIYF. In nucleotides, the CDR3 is TGTGCCAGCAGCTTAGAGGGCAGAGGAAACACCATATATTTT.

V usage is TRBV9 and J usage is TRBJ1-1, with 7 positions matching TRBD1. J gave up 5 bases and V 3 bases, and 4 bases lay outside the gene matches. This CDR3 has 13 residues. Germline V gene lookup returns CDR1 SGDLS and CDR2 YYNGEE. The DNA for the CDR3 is TGTGCCAGCAGCGAGACAGGGAATACTGAAGCTTTCTTT. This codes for CASSETGNTEAFF.

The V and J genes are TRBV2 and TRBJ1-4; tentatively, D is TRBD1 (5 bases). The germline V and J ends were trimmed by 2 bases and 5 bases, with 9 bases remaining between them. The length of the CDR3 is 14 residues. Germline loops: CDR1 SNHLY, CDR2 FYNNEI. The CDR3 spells CASSESGRNEKLFF. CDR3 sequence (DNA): TGTGCCAGCAGTGAATCAGGGAGGAATGAAAAACTGTTTTTT.

The CDR3 loop is CAISAGTGMYEQYF. In nucleotides, the CDR3 is TGTGCCATCAGTGCCGGGACAGGGATGTACGAGCAGTACTTC. This chain joins TRBV10-3 and TRBJ2-7; 9 positions match TRBD1. Germline V lookup: CDR1 ENHRY, CDR2 SYGVKD. The length of the CDR3 is 14 residues. V lost 4 bases and J lost 4; bases outside the gene matches: 5.

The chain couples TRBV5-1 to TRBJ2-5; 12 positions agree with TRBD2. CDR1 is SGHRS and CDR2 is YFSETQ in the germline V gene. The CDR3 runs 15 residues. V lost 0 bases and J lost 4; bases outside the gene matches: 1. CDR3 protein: CASSLGGLAGETQYF. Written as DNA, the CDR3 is TGCGCCAGCAGCTTGGGGGGACTAGCGGGAGAGACCCAGTACTTC.

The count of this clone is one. This CDR3 reads CASSLDVPPSSGELFF. The CDR3 nucleotides read TGCGCCAGCAGCTTGGATGTCCCCCCCTCCAGCGGGGAGCTGTTTTTT. The chain has TRBV5-1 and TRBJ2-2; D unresolved. Trimming removed 0 bases from V and 7 bases from J, with 16 bases in between. CDR1 and CDR2 (germline): SGHRS, YFSETQ. The CDR3 loop spans 16 amino acids.

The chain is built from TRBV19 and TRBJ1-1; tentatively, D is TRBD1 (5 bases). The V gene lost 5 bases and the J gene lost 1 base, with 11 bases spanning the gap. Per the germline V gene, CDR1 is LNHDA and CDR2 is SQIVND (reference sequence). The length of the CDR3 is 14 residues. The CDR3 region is CASSSGHANTEAFF. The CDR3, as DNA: TGTGCCAGTAGTTCCGGACACGCGAACACTGAAGCTTTCTTT.

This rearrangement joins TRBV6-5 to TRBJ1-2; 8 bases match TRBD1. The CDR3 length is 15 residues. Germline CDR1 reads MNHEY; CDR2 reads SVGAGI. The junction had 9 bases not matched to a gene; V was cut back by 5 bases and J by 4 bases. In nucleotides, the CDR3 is TGTGCCAGCAGTAAGTCGGGACAGGACGGCTATGGCTACACCTTC. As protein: CASSKSGQDGYGYTF.

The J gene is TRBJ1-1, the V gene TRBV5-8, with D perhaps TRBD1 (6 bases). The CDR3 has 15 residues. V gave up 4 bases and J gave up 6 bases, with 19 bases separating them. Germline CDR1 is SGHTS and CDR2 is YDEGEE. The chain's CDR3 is CASSRDQGTLSEAFF. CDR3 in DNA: TGTGCCAGCAGCAGGGACCAGGGGACGTTATCTGAAGCTTTCTTT.

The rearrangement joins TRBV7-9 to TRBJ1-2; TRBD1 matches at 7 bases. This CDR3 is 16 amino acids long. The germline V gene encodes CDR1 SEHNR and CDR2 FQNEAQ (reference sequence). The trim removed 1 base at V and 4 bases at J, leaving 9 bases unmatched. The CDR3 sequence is CASSLERQGNIYGYTF. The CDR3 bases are TGTGCCAGCAGCTTAGAGCGACAGGGAAATATCTATGGCTACACCTTC.

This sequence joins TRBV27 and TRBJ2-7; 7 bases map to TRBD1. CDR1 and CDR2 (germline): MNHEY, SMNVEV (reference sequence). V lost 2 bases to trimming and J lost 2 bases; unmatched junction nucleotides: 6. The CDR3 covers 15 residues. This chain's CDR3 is CASSLMTGRTYEQYF. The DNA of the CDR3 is TGTGCCAGCAGTTTAATGACAGGGAGAACCTACGAGCAGTACTTC.

This CDR3 reads CASSSNGLRTGRETQYF. The CDR3 DNA follows: TGTGCCAGCAGTTCGAACGGTCTACGGACAGGGAGGGAGACCCAGTACTTC. J is TRBJ2-5 and V is TRBV7-2; TRBD1 aligns across 8 bases. With 6 bases clipped from V and 5 bases from J, the junction kept 17 bases outside the gene matches. CDR1 and CDR2 (germline): SGHTA, FQGNSA. The CDR3 totals 17 residues.

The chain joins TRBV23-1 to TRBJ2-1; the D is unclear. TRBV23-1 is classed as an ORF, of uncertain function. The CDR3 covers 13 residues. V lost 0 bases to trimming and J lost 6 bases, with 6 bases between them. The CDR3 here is CASSQSFSNEQFF. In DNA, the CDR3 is TGCGCCAGCAGTCAATCCTTCAGCAATGAGCAGTTCTTC.

The CDR3: CASSFQTRVYEQYF. For the CDR3, the DNA is TGCGCCAGCAGCTTCCAGACTAGAGTCTACGAGCAGTACTTC. This sequence joins TRBV5-1 and TRBJ2-7; D perhaps matches TRBD2 (6 bases). CDR3 length: 14 amino acids. CDR1 is SGHRS, CDR2 YFSETQ, per germline. Trimming cost V 2 bases and J 3 bases, with 12 bases left between them.

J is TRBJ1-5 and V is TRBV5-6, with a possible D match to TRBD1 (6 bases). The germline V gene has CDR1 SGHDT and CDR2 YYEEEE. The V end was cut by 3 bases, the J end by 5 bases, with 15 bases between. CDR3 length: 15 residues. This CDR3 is CASSSRGGADQPQHF. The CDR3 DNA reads TGTGCCAGCAGCTCTCGAGGGGGGGCTGATCAGCCCCAGCATTTT.

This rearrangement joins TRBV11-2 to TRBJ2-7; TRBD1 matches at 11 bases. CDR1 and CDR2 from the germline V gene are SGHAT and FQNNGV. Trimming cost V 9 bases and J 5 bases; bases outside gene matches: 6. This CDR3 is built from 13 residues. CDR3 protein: CASRDRGRDEQYF. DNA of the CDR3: TGTGCCAGTAGGGACAGGGGGAGAGACGAGCAGTACTTC.

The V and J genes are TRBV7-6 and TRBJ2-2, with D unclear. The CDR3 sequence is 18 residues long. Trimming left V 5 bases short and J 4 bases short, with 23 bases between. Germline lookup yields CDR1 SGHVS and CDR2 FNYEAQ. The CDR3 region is CASSPGARPATGTGELFF. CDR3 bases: TGTGCCAGCAGCCCTGGTGCCCGGCCCGCGACTGGCACCGGGGAGCTGTTTTTT.

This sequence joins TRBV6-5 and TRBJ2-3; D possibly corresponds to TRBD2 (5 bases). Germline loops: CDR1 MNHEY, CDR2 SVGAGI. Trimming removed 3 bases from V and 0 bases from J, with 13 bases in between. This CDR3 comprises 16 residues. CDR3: CASSYSGLASTDTQYF. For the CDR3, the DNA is TGTGCCAGCAGTTATTCCGGACTGGCTAGCACAGATACGCAGTATTTT.